Listed below are T cell receptor beta chains from one sample, sequenced in a study of blood T cell repertoires in COVID-19. Method: immunoSEQ multiplex PCR; TCRdb's copy keeps in-frame clones and lacks some. The repertoire holds 140,000 to 150,000 clones, with roughly 84% as singletons. The sequenced material came from peripheral blood. The origin of the receptors is a young man with COVID-19, enrolled during active disease. Each CDR3 is given with its conserved first and last residue. The D gene is left open where the match is weak. Not all rows give a size; the values are once, few, many and, for expanded clones, a class.

d_call j_call v_call clone_size cdr3_nt cdr3_aa
- TRBJ2-1 TRBV6-5 - TGTGCCAGCAGTTCCGCGGACAGCCGAGGCAATGAGCAGTTCTTC CASSSADSRGNEQFF
TRBD2 TRBJ2-3 TRBV7-9 - TGTGCCAGCAGCTCCCTAGCGGTTTTCACAGATACGCAGTATTTT CASSSLAVFTDTQYF
- TRBJ1-5 TRBV6-5 - TGTGCCAGCAGTCATAGACATAACAATCAGCCCCAGCATTTT CASSHRHNNQPQHF
- TRBJ1-1 TRBV7-2 - TGTGCCAGCAGCTTACGTAAGCCGAACACTGAAGCTTTCTTT CASSLRKPNTEAFF
TRBD2 TRBJ2-7 TRBV11-2 few TGTGCCAGCAGCTTAGATCCGGCGGGAGGGTACGAGCAGTACTTC CASSLDPAGGYEQYF
- TRBJ2-7 TRBV7-2 - TGTGCCAGCAGCCAAGCCCGTAGCTCCTACGAGCAGTACTTC CASSQARSSYEQYF
- TRBJ1-1 TRBV4-1 many TGCGCCAGCAGCAGGACGGACAAGATGAACACTGAAGCTTTCTTT CASSRTDKMNTEAFF
TRBD1 TRBJ2-7 TRBV27 - TGTGCCAGCAGTTGGGCAGGGGGCTTGGACGAGCAGTACTTC CASSWAGGLDEQYF
- TRBJ2-4 TRBV6-5 - TGTGCCAGCAGTTACTCAAGCGGACCGGAAAACATTCAGTACTTC CASSYSSGPENIQYF
TRBD1 TRBJ1-2 TRBV12-3/TRBV12-4 - TGTGCCAGCAGTACGGACAGGAGTTATGGCTACACCTTC CASSTDRSYGYTF
TRBD2 TRBJ2-5 TRBV7-3 once TGTGCCAGCAGTCCGACTAGCGGGAGGGAAGAGACCCAGTACTTC CASSPTSGREETQYF
- TRBJ1-3 TRBV4-1 - TGCGCCAGCAGCCAAGAAAAGGGGCTTGGGTACACCATATATTTT CASSQEKGLGYTIYF
TRBD2 TRBJ2-5 TRBV6-5 - TGTGCCAGCAGTTACGAGGGGTTAGCGGGACGAGAGACCCAGTACTTC CASSYEGLAGRETQYF
- TRBJ2-3 TRBV11-2 - TGTGCCAGCAGCTTACGGGGGTCCCACCCCCTTGGCACAGATACGCAGTATTTT CASSLRGSHPLGTDTQYF
TRBD2 TRBJ2-7 TRBV15 once TGTGCCACCAGCATGGGGGGGTCCCTAGGCGAGCAGTACTTC CATSMGGSLGEQYF
TRBD1 TRBJ1-1 TRBV9 - TGTGCCAGCAGCGACACAGGGGGCACTGAAGCTTTCTTT CASSDTGGTEAFF